This T cell receptor (beta chain) was found in a study of beta chain features in type 1 diabetes. Isolated RNA was reverse transcribed in full, so expressed TCRB transcripts were sequenced. An average of approximately 3.6 million reads was obtained for naive, central memory and regulatory T cell samples. Method: immunoSEQ multiplex PCR; TCRdb's copy keeps in-frame clones and lacks some. The table includes nearly 350,000 clones, 7% to 10% detected once. Sorted CD4+ subsets: naive, central memory, regulatory, stem cell-like memory (CD45RO/CCR7/CD25/CD127/CD95/CD27 panel). Germline CDR1 is GTSNPN and CDR2 is SVGIG (reference sequence). CDR3 length equals 12 residues. Trimming pared 5 bases from V and 6 bases from J, leaving 11 bases between. This clone was detected a few times. What it recognizes is unknown. General observations from the study: Among patients with Type 1 diabetes, TCRB CDR3s were moderately but significantly shorter in every one of the four CD4+ subsets. At VDJ recombination sites, type 1 diabetes patients had fewer insertions and more deleted nucleotides.

Input material: central memory CD4+ T cells from blood. The chain has TRBV30 and TRBJ1-3; D uncertain. The receptor's source is a man aged 30-40 years with type 1 diabetes. The CDR3 DNA reads TGTGCCTGGTCCCCGATGGAAAACACCATATATTTT. This translates into CAWSPMENTIYF. Looking up the rest from reference TRBV30 and TRBJ1-3 gives the full variable domain: SQTIHQWPATLVQPVGSPLSLECTVEGTSNPNLYWYRQAAGRGLQLLFYSVGIGQISSEVPQNLSASRPQDRQFILSSKKLLLSDSGFYLCAWSPMENTIYFGEGSWLTVV.